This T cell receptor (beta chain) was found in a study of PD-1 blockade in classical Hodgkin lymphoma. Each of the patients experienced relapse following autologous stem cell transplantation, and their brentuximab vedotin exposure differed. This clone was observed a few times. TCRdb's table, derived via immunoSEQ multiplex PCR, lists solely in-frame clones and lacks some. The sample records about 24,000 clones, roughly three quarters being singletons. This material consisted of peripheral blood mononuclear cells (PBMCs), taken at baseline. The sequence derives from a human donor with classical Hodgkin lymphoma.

The CDR3 sequence is CATSRVGQGLAKNIQYF. As DNA, the CDR3 is TGTGCCACCAGCAGAGTTGGACAGGGTCTAGCCAAAAACATTCAGTACTTC. The rearrangement uses TRBV15 and TRBJ2-4; 8 nucleotides line up with TRBD1. V dropped 1 base and J dropped 0; count of bases not matched to a gene: 5. CDR3 length equals 17 residues. Germline CDR1 and CDR2: LNHNV and YYDKDF (reference sequence).